The 4 T cell receptor beta chains presented below share a single source sample, sequenced in a study of cytomegalovirus exposure and HLA in healthy donors. The primer mix had 60 Vbeta and 13 Jbeta primers. Clones were read by immunoSEQ multiplex PCR, and TCRdb kept only the in-frame ones, dropping some. The data contain over 150,000 clones, 75% to 90% of them seen just once; the ten biggest clones take up 0.65%. Source material: PBMCs. The receptors derive from a boy aged 10-17 years in good health and CMV-seronegative.

The gene calls are TRBV9 and TRBJ1-1, with D hard to call. The germline gives CDR1 SGDLS, CDR2 YYNGEE. V was pared by 0 bases and J by 0 bases, with 3 bases between. CDR3 length: 13 residues. CDR3 amino acids: CASSVAVNTEAFF. In DNA, the CDR3 is TGTGCCAGCAGCGTAGCTGTGAACACTGAAGCTTTCTTT.

This clone appeared once. The rearrangement links TRBV2 to TRBJ1-1; maybe TRBD1 (5 bases). Germline CDR1 and CDR2: SNHLY and FYNNEI. The CDR3 has 10 amino acids. Between the trimmed V and J ends, which lost 8 bases and 9 bases, there was a span of 10 bases. In DNA, the CDR3 is TGTGCCAGCGGGGCAGGGAAAGCTTTCTTT. Protein product: CASGAGKAFF.

This chain uses TRBV6-5 with TRBJ1-1; weak D call: TRBD1 (6 bases). Germline-derived CDR1 and CDR2 are MNHEY and SVGAGI. The CDR3 covers 15 residues. V shed 0 bases and J shed 2 bases, with 10 bases lying between them. This CDR3 is CASSYSGQQNTEAFF. The CDR3 DNA is TGTGCCAGCAGTTACTCCGGACAGCAAAACACTGAAGCTTTCTTT.

The rearrangement links TRBV19 to TRBJ1-4, with 8 nucleotides matching TRBD1. Germline V gene sequence: CDR1 LNHDA, CDR2 SQIVND (reference sequence). The junction had 5 bases not matched to a gene; V was cut back by 3 bases and J by 8 bases. The CDR3 consists of 14 residues. The CDR3 here is CASSIGQGREKLFF. As DNA, the CDR3 is TGTGCCAGTAGTATCGGACAGGGTAGGGAAAAACTGTTTTTT.